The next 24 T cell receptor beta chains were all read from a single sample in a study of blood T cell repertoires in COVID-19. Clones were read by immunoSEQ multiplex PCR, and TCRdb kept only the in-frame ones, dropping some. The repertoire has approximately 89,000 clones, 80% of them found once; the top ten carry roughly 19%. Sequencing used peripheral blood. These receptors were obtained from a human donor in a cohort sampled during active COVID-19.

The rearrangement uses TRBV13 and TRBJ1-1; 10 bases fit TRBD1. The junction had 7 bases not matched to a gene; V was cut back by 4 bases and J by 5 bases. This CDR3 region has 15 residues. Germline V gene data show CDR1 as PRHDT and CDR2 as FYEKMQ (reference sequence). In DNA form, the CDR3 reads TGTGCCAGCAGCTCGATCGACAGGGGGCTGACTGAAGCTTTCTTT. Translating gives CASSSIDRGLTEAFF.

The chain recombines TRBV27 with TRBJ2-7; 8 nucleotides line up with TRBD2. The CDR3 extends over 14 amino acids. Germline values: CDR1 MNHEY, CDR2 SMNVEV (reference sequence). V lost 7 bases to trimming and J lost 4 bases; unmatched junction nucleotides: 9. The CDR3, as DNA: TGTGCCAGCAAATTTAGCGGGGTCTGGTACGAGCAGTACTTC. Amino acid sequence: CASKFSGVWYEQYF.

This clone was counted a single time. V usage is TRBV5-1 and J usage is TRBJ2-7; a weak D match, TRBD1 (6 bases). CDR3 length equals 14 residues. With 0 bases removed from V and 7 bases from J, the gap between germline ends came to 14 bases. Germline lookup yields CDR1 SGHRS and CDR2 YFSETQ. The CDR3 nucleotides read TGCGCCAGCAGCTTGGGGGTAACAGGGCGGGAGCAGTACTTC. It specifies CASSLGVTGREQYF.

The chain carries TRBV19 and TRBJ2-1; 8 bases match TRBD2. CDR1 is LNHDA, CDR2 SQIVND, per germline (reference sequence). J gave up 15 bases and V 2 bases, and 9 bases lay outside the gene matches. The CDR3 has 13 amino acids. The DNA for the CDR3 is TGTGCCAGTAGTATAACTAGCGGCCTGGGGGTGTTCTTC. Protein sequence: CASSITSGLGVFF.

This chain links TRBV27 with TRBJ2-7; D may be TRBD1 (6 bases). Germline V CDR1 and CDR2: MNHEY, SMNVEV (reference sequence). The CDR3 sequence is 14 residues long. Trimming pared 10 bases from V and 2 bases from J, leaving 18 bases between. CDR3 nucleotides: TGTGCCACCCTACAGGGTGTTGGGGCCTACGAGCAGTACTTC. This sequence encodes CATLQGVGAYEQYF.

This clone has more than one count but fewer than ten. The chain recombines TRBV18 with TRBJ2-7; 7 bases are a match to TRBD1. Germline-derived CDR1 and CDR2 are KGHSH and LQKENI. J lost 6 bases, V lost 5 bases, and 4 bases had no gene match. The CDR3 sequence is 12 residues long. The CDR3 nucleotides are TGTGCCAGCTCAAGACAGGGTCGCGAGCAGTACTTC. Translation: CASSRQGREQYF.

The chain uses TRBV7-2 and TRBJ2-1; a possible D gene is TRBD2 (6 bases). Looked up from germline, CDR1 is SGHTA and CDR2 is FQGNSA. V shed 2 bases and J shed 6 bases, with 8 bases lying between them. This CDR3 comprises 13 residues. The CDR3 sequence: CASSLQAGNEQFF. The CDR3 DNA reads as TGTGCCAGCAGCTTACAAGCGGGCAATGAGCAGTTCTTC.

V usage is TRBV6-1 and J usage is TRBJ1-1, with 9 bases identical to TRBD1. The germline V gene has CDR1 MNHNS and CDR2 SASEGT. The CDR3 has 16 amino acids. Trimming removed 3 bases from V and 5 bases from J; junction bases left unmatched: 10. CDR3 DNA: TGTGCCAGCAGTGACCCAACAGGGGGCGTCGGTACTGAAGCTTTCTTT. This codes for CASSDPTGGVGTEAFF.

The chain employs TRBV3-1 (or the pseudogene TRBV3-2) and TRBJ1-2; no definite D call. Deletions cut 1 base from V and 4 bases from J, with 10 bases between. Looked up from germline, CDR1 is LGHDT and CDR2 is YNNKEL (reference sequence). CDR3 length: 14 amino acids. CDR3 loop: CASSQGGIVYGYTF. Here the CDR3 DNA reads TGTGCCAGCAGCCAAGGAGGTATAGTCTATGGCTACACCTTC.

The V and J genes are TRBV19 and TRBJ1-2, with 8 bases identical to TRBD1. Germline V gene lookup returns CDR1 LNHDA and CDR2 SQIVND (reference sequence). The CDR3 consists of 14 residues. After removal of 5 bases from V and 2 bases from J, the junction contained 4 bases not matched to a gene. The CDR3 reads CASSPGDRNYGYTF. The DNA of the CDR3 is TGTGCCAGTAGTCCCGGGGACAGGAACTATGGCTACACCTTC.

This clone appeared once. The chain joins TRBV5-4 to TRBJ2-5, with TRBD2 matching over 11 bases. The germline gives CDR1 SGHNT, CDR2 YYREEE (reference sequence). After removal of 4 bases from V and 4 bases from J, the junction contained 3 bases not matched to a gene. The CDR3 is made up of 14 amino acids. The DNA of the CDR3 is TGTGCCAGCAGCCGAGGACTAGCGGGAGAGACCCAGTACTTC. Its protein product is CASSRGLAGETQYF.

The DNA for the CDR3 is TGTGCCAGCAGCGTAGGGTTTGAGGGAGGGAAAGCTTTCTTT. As protein: CASSVGFEGGKAFF. This chain links TRBV9 with TRBJ1-1, with D hard to call. The germline gives CDR1 SGDLS, CDR2 YYNGEE. Trimming pared 0 bases from V and 9 bases from J, leaving 15 bases between. This CDR3 has 14 residues.

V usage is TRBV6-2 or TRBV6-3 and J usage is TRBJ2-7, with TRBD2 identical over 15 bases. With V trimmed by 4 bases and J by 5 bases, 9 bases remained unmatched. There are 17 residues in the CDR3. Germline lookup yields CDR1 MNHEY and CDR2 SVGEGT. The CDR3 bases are TGTGCCAGCAGTTCGCTCGGACTAGCGGGAGGGAAAGACGAGCAGTACTTC. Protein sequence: CASSSLGLAGGKDEQYF.

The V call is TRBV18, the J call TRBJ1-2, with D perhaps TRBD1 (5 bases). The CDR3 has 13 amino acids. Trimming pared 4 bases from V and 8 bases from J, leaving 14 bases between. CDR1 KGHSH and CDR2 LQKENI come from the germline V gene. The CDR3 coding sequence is TGTGCCAGCTCACGCGACAGCCAAGAAGGCTACACCTTC. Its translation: CASSRDSQEGYTF.

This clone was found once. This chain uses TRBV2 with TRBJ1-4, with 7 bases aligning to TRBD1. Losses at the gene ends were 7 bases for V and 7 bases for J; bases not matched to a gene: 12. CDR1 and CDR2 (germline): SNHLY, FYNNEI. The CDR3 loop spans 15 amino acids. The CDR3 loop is CASTLNGQVGEKLFF. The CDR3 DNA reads TGTGCCAGCACGTTAAACGGACAGGTCGGTGAAAAACTGTTTTTT.

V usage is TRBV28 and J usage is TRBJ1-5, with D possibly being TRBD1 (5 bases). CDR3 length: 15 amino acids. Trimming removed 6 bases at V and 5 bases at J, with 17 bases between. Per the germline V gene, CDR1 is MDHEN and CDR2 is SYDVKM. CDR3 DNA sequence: TGTGCCAGCAGGCCTGGGGGAGGTAGTGATCAGCCCCAGCATTTT. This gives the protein CASRPGGGSDQPQHF.

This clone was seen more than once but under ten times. CDR3 amino acids: CASSSTLGEGTQYF. CDR3 coding DNA: TGTGCCAGCAGCTCCACCCTGGGGGAGGGGACCCAGTACTTC. The V gene is TRBV7-9, the J gene TRBJ2-5; TRBD2 aligns across 7 bases. This CDR3 is built from 14 residues. Losses at the gene ends were 4 bases for V and 7 bases for J; bases not matched to a gene: 9. Germline V gene lookup returns CDR1 SEHNR and CDR2 FQNEAQ (reference sequence).

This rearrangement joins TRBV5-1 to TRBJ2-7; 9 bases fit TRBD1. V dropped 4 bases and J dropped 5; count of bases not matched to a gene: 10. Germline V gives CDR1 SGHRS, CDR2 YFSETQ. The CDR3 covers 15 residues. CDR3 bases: TGCGCCAGCAGCCGGGCCCGGACAGGGGAGAACGAGCAGTACTTC. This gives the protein CASSRARTGENEQYF.

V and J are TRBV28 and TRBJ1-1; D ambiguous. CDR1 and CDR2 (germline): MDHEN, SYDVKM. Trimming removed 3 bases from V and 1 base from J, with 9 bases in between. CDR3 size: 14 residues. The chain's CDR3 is CASSLGAGNTEAFF. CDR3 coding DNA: TGTGCCAGCAGTTTGGGCGCGGGGAACACTGAAGCTTTCTTT.

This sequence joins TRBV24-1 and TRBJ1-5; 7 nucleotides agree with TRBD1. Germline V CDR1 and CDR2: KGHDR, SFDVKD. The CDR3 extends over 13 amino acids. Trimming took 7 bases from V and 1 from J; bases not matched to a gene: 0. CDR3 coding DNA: TGTGCCACCAGACAGGGGAGCAATCAGCCCCAGCATTTT. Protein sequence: CATRQGSNQPQHF.

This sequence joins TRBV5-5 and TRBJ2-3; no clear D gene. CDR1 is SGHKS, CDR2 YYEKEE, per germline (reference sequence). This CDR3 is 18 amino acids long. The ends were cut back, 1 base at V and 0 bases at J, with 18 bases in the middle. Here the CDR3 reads CASSLIISPRTSTDTQYF. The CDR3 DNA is TGTGCCAGCAGCTTGATTATCTCCCCTAGAACTAGCACAGATACGCAGTATTTT.

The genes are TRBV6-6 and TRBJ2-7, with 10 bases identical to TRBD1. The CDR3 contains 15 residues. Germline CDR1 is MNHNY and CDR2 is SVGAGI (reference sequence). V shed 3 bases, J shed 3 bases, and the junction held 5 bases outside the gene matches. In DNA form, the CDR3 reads TGTGCCAGCAGTTATATCTGGACAGGGGGCTACGAGCAGTACTTC. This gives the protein CASSYIWTGGYEQYF.

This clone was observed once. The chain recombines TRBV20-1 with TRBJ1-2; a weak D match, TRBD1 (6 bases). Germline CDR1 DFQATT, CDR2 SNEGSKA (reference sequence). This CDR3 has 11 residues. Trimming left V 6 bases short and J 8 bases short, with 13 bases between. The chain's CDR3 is CSAEGEGGYTF. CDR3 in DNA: TGCAGTGCAGAGGGGGAGGGCGGCTACACCTTC.

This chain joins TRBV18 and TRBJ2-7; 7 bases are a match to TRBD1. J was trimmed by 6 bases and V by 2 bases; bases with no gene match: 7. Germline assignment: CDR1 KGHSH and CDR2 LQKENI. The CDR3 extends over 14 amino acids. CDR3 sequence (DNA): TGTGCCAGCTCACCAGGGGCCCAGGGGGTCGAGCAGTACTTC. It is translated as CASSPGAQGVEQYF.